Below, 28 T cell receptor beta chains from the same sample are listed, as sequenced in a study of Ad26.COV2.S vaccination and SARS-CoV-2 variants. Here immunoSEQ multiplex PCR was the method, and the copy in TCRdb shows in-frame clones only, minus some. This sample carries about 420,000 clones, around 89% of them seen once, and the ten largest clones take about 3.6%. The treatment was: about 20 received Ad26.COV2.S at low or high dose, single or two shots; five or six received placebo; per-sample allocation not given. Repertoires come from day 63 after the first vaccine or placebo injection. Sequencing used peripheral blood, obtained in a trial of Ad26.COV2.S vaccine versus placebo. The receptors derive from a person aged 18-60 years who received the Ad26.COV2.S COVID-19 vaccine or a placebo.

Only one count was recorded for this clone. This sequence joins TRBV5-1 and TRBJ2-5, with 7 positions matching TRBD2. CDR3 length: 15 residues. The V gene end was trimmed by 10 bases and the J gene end by 5 bases; junction bases not matched to a gene: 17. Germline CDR1 reads SGHRS; CDR2 reads YFSETQ. CDR3 in amino acids: CAGSPAGSPGETQYF. CDR3 coding DNA: TGCGCCGGCTCGCCAGCGGGGTCCCCCGGGGAGACCCAGTACTTC.

The rearrangement links TRBV28 to TRBJ2-7, with 9 bases matching TRBD1. The CDR3 is 15 amino acids. With 5 bases clipped from V and 4 bases from J, the junction kept 9 bases outside the gene matches. Germline V gene lookup returns CDR1 MDHEN and CDR2 SYDVKM. The chain's CDR3 is CASSPPWDRVYEQYF. In DNA, the CDR3 is TGTGCCAGCAGTCCTCCGTGGGACAGGGTATACGAGCAGTACTTC. The complete variable domain, with remaining parts taken from reference TRBV28 and TRBJ2-7, reads DVKVTQSSRYLVKRTGEKVFLECVQDMDHENMFWYRQDPGLGLRLIYFSYDVKMKEKGDIPEGYSVSREKKERFSLILESASTNQTSMYLCASSPPWDRVYEQYFGPGTRLTVT.

The CDR3 region is CSASRQAGPQPQHF. CDR3 DNA sequence: TGCAGTGCTAGTCGCCAGGCAGGACCTCAGCCCCAGCATTTT. The rearrangement links TRBV20-1 to TRBJ1-5; D remains unclear. Germline lookup yields CDR1 DFQATT and CDR2 SNEGSKA (reference sequence). The V end lost 3 bases, the J end lost 6 bases, and 15 bases lay between the germline ends. This CDR3 has 14 residues.

The chain carries TRBV25-1 and TRBJ1-2; TRBD1 agrees at 10 bases. The J segment lost 2 bases and the V segment lost 5 bases, leaving 11 bases of the junction unmatched. The CDR3 consists of 17 residues. CDR1 is MGHDK and CDR2 is SYGVNS in the germline V gene. The CDR3: CASSSRFGTGANYGYTF. CDR3 bases: TGTGCCAGCAGTAGTCGATTCGGGACAGGGGCGAACTATGGCTACACCTTC.

This clone was counted between two and nine times. CDR3 residues: CASIPARAGGVYGYTF. In DNA form, the CDR3 reads TGTGCCAGCATCCCGGCGAGGGCAGGGGGCGTCTATGGCTACACCTTC. The chain is built from TRBV2 and TRBJ1-2; 8 bases are a match to TRBD1. The CDR3 loop spans 16 amino acids. Germline V gene lookup returns CDR1 SNHLY and CDR2 FYNNEI. V trimming: 7 bases; J trimming: 4 bases; junction bases outside the gene matches: 14.

This clone was counted once. CDR3 residues: CASSIQGAKETQYF. The CDR3 DNA follows: TGTGCCAGTAGTATTCAGGGCGCTAAAGAGACCCAGTACTTC. This chain uses TRBV19 with TRBJ2-5, with D maybe TRBD1 (5 bases). The germline V gene has CDR1 LNHDA and CDR2 SQIVND (reference sequence). Between the trimmed V and J ends, which lost 3 bases and 3 bases, there was a span of 11 bases. This CDR3 is 14 amino acids long.

The chain uses TRBV25-1 and TRBJ2-3, with 8 positions matching TRBD1. The V gene's germline CDR1 is MGHDK and CDR2 SYGVNS. With V trimmed by 5 bases and J by 5 bases, 9 bases remained unmatched. The CDR3 spans 15 residues. CDR3: CASSRHPGTGDTQYF. The CDR3 DNA sequence: TGTGCCAGCAGTCGACACCCCGGGACAGGAGATACGCAGTATTTT.

The chain recombines TRBV4-1 with TRBJ1-1, with D maybe TRBD1 (6 bases). Looked up from germline, CDR1 is MGHRA and CDR2 is YSYEKL. The CDR3 covers 14 residues. V was shortened by 0 bases and J by 4 bases, with 9 bases between the two germline ends. The CDR3 sequence: CASSQDRGITEAFF. The CDR3 DNA reads TGCGCCAGCAGCCAAGACAGGGGTATCACTGAAGCTTTCTTT.

The chain carries TRBV4-3 and TRBJ2-4; D could derive from TRBD1 or TRBD2 (7 bases each). Germline CDR1 and CDR2: LGHNA and YSLEER. The CDR3 spans 20 residues. The V end was cut by 0 bases, the J end by 0 bases, with 21 bases between. For the CDR3, the DNA is TGCGCCAGCAGCCAAGACCCAGGGGGGGGCGACTTGATAGCCAAAAACATTCAGTACTTC. This translates into CASSQDPGGGDLIAKNIQYF.

The chain is built from TRBV5-1 and TRBJ1-2, with D unresolved. V lost 0 bases and J lost 2, with 11 bases in between. This CDR3 is built from 15 residues. CDR1 is SGHRS, CDR2 YFSETQ, per germline. CDR3 sequence: CASSLGRLTNYGYTF. The CDR3 nucleotides read TGCGCCAGCAGCTTGGGTCGGTTAACGAACTATGGCTACACCTTC.

The chain employs TRBV19 and TRBJ1-4; weak D call: TRBD1 (6 bases). Germline V lookup: CDR1 LNHDA, CDR2 SQIVND (reference sequence). V was clipped by 8 bases and J by 5 bases, with 15 bases between them. The CDR3 has 14 residues. The CDR3 region has the DNA TGTGCCAGTTCGACCGGGGGCTCGAATGAAAAACTGTTTTTT. Translated: CASSTGGSNEKLFF. The full variable domain, in which reference TRBV19 and TRBJ1-4 provide the parts outside the CDR3, is DGGITQSPKYLFRKEGQNVTLSCEQNLNHDAMYWYRQDPGQGLRLIYYSQIVNDFQKGDIAEGYSVSREKKESFPLTVTSAQKNPTAFYLCASSTGGSNEKLFFGSGTQLSVL.

The chain carries TRBV7-2 and TRBJ1-6, with D possibly being TRBD1 (6 bases). Looked up from germline, CDR1 is SGHTA and CDR2 is FQGNSA. CDR3 length: 16 amino acids. Trimming pared 10 bases from V and 8 bases from J, leaving 24 bases between. The CDR3 sequence: CATHGTSQGLDSPLHF. CDR3 sequence (DNA): TGTGCCACTCATGGGACTTCTCAGGGGCTAGATTCACCCCTCCACTTT.

V usage is TRBV6-5 and J usage is TRBJ2-3; unclear D gene. Trimming left V 0 bases short and J 2 bases short, with 9 bases between. Germline values: CDR1 MNHEY, CDR2 SVGAGI. CDR3 length: 15 residues. CDR3 sequence (DNA): TGTGCCAGCAGTTACTCCCTAACTCTCACAGATACGCAGTATTTT. Protein sequence: CASSYSLTLTDTQYF.

V is TRBV10-3 and J is TRBJ1-5; no clear D gene. The CDR3 length is 12 residues. Germline CDR1 reads ENHRY; CDR2 reads SYGVKD. Trimming left V 4 bases short and J 6 bases short, with 7 bases between. This CDR3 is CAISGMGQPQHF. CDR3 coding DNA: TGTGCCATCAGTGGGATGGGTCAGCCCCAGCATTTT.

The chain joins TRBV9 to TRBJ1-4, with unresolved D. The CDR3 extends over 14 amino acids. V lost 0 bases to trimming and J lost 6 bases, with 9 bases between them. Germline lookup yields CDR1 SGDLS and CDR2 YYNGEE. The CDR3 region has the DNA TGTGCCAGCAGCGTAGCTGCTGGGGATGAAAAACTGTTTTTT. This translates into CASSVAAGDEKLFF.

The chain uses TRBV10-3 and TRBJ2-7; perhaps TRBD2 as D (6 bases). The CDR3 loop spans 13 amino acids. The V end was cut by 8 bases, the J end by 0 bases, with 11 bases between. Germline V gene data show CDR1 as ENHRY and CDR2 as SYGVKD. In DNA form, the CDR3 reads TGTGCCATCGGAGGGGTATCCTCCTACGAGCAGTACTTC. Translated, it gives CAIGGVSSYEQYF.

The chain has TRBV9 and TRBJ1-4, with 12 bases aligning to TRBD1. The ends lost 6 bases at V and 10 bases at J; junction bases unmatched: 7. The germline V gene encodes CDR1 SGDLS and CDR2 YYNGEE. The CDR3 covers 14 residues. The CDR3 DNA follows: TGTGCCAGCACCCTTGGGACAGGGGGCGGAAAACTGTTTTTT. Protein sequence: CASTLGTGGGKLFF.

This clone was observed a single time. The gene calls are TRBV9 and TRBJ2-6; D is ambiguous. Germline CDR1 SGDLS, CDR2 YYNGEE. V was clipped by 0 bases and J by 4 bases, with 14 bases between them. CDR3 length: 17 amino acids. The CDR3 DNA reads as TGTGCCAGCAGCGTAGAACGTTGGGGTTCCGGGGCCAACGTCCTGACTTTC. This sequence encodes CASSVERWGSGANVLTF.

The CDR3 DNA reads as TGCAGTGCTAGTCCCCGGGTCAGCAATCAGCCCCAGCATTTT. Translation: CSASPRVSNQPQHF. The chain recombines TRBV20-1 with TRBJ1-5, with no clear D. Deletions cut 3 bases from V and 1 base from J, with 10 bases between. Per germline, CDR1 DFQATT and CDR2 SNEGSKA (reference sequence). The CDR3 contains 14 residues.

The CDR3 spells CASSQGLAVETQYF. The CDR3 region has the DNA TGCGCCAGCAGCCAAGGGCTAGCAGTAGAGACCCAGTACTTC. The V gene is TRBV4-1, the J gene TRBJ2-5, with D maybe TRBD2 (5 bases). The CDR3 runs 14 residues. Trimming took off 1 base at V and 4 bases at J, with 10 bases between the two ends. Germline V CDR1 and CDR2: MGHRA, YSYEKL.

The CDR3, as DNA: TGTGCCAGCAGTACCTACCGCAGGGGTCAGGACACCGGGGAGCTGTTTTTT. As protein: CASSTYRRGQDTGELFF. This chain uses TRBV28 with TRBJ2-2; D is perhaps TRBD1 (6 bases). This CDR3 comprises 17 residues. Germline loops: CDR1 MDHEN, CDR2 SYDVKM. Trimming took 5 bases from V and 3 from J, leaving 19 bases between them.

V gene TRBV29-1 combines with J gene TRBJ2-3; tentative D call: TRBD2 (6 bases). The CDR3 sequence is 14 residues long. The germline V and J ends were trimmed by 4 bases and 8 bases, with 19 bases remaining between them. Germline CDR1 reads SQVTM; CDR2 reads ANQGSEA. The CDR3: CSVGTSSNLGTQYF. In DNA, the CDR3 is TGCAGCGTTGGCACTAGCAGCAACCTCGGTACGCAGTATTTT.

The genes are TRBV19 and TRBJ2-7; D is uncertain. V was pared by 3 bases and J by 3 bases, with 9 bases between. Germline V gene lookup returns CDR1 LNHDA and CDR2 SQIVND (reference sequence). The CDR3 has 13 amino acids. CDR3 sequence (DNA): TGTGCCAGTAGTATTGGTCAGAACTACGAGCAGTACTTC. Translating gives CASSIGQNYEQYF.

As to this clone: One end of the junction varies from germline; a read error may be responsible. The chain recombines TRBV6-5 with TRBJ2-5; D is uncertain. The CDR3 runs to 14 residues. Germline CDR1 and CDR2: MNHEY and SVGAGI. The CDR3 DNA is TGTGCCAGCAGTTTACACCGGTACCAGGAGACCCAGTACTTC. It specifies CASSLHRYQETQYF.

This clone turned up a few times. This chain connects TRBV24-1 to TRBJ2-2; no firm D call. The germline V gene encodes CDR1 KGHDR and CDR2 SFDVKD. CDR3 size: 15 residues. Trimming removed 0 bases at V and 4 bases at J, with 8 bases between. For the CDR3, the DNA is TGTGCCACCAGTGATTTGTTTCCACGCACCGGGGAGCTGTTTTTT. It encodes CATSDLFPRTGELFF.

The V and J genes are TRBV28 and TRBJ2-7; D remains unclear. CDR1 is MDHEN, CDR2 SYDVKM, per germline. The CDR3 length is 14 residues. Between the trimmed V and J ends, which lost 3 bases and 1 base, there was a span of 10 bases. The CDR3, as DNA: TGTGCCAGCAGTTTGAACGTGTTTTCCTACGAGCAGTACTTC. Protein sequence: CASSLNVFSYEQYF.

CDR3 region: CASRQFFYGYTF. Here the CDR3 DNA reads TGTGCCAGCAGACAGTTTTTCTATGGCTACACCTTC. This chain connects TRBV6-5 to TRBJ1-2; no clear D. CDR3 length equals 12 residues. CDR1 and CDR2 from the germline V gene are MNHEY and SVGAGI. Trimming pared 6 bases from V and 4 bases from J, leaving 9 bases between.

The rearrangement joins TRBV6-2 or TRBV6-3 to TRBJ1-1; D gene uncertain. Germline V CDR1 and CDR2: MNHEY, SVGEGT. This CDR3 comprises 12 residues. Trimming cost V 5 bases and J 6 bases, with 10 bases left between them. The CDR3 DNA follows: TGTGCCAGCAGTCGCGGGCCTTCTGAAGCTTTCTTT. It translates to CASSRGPSEAFF.